The present entry profiles one T cell receptor beta chain with its context. This entry comes from a study of blood T cell repertoires in COVID-19. TCRdb's copy holds only in-frame clones and misses some; the assay was immunoSEQ multiplex PCR. The profile covers around 70,000 clones, with more than 75% appearing a single time and 9.5% to 15% taken by the ten largest. The sequenced sample was peripheral blood. The sequence derives from a human donor in a cohort sampled during active COVID-19.

CDR3 sequence (DNA): TGTGCCAGCTCACAAGCGGGGCCCCAAGGAGATACGCAGTATTTT. Protein sequence: CASSQAGPQGDTQYF. V usage is TRBV18 and J usage is TRBJ2-3, with TRBD2 matching 7 bases. This CDR3 has 15 amino acids. Germline loops: CDR1 KGHSH, CDR2 LQKENI. Trimming removed 4 bases from V and 5 bases from J; junction bases left unmatched: 9. The full variable domain, completed using reference TRBV18 and TRBJ2-3, is NAGVMQNPRHLVRRRGQEARLRCSPMKGHSHVYWYRQLPEEGLKFMVYLQKENIIDESGMPKERFSAEFPKEGPSILRIQQVVRGDSAAYFCASSQAGPQGDTQYFGPGTRLTVL.